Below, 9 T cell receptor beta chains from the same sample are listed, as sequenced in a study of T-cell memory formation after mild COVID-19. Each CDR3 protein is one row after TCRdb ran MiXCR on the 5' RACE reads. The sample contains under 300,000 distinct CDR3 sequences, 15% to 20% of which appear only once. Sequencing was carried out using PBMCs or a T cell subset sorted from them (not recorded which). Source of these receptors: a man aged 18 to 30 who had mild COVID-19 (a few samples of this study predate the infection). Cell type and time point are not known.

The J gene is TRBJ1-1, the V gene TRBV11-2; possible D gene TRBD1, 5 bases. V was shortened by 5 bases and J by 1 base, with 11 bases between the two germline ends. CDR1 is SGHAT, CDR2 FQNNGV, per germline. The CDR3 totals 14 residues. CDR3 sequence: CASSQQGENTEAFF. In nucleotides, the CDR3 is TGTGCCAGCAGCCAGCAAGGGGAGAACACTGAAGCTTTCTTT.

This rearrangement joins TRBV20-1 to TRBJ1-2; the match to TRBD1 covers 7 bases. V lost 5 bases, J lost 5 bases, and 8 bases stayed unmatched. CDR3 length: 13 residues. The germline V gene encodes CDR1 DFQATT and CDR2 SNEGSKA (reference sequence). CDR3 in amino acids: CSAGSTGRYGYTF. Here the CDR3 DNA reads TGCAGTGCTGGATCGACAGGGAGGTATGGCTACACCTTC.

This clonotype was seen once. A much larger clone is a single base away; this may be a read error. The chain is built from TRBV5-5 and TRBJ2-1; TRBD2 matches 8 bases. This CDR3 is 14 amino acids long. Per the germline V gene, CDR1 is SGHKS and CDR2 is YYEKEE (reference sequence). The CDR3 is CAISGTGGLDEQFF. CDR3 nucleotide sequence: TGTGCCATCAGCGGAACGGGGGGGCTGGATGAGCAGTTCTTC. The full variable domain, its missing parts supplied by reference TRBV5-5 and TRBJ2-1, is DAGVTQSPTHLIKTRGQQVTLRCSPISGHKSVSWYQQVLGQGPQFIFQYYEKEERGRGNFPDRFSARQFPNYSSELNVNALLLGDSALYLCAISGTGGLDEQFFGPGTRLTVL.

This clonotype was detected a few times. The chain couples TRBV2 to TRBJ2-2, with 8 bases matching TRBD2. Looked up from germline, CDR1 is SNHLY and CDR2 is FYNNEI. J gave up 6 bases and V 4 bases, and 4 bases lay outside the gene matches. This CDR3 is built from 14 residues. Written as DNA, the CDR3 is TGTGCCAGCAGTGCGACGGGGGGGGCCGGGGAGCTGTTTTTT. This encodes CASSATGGAGELFF.

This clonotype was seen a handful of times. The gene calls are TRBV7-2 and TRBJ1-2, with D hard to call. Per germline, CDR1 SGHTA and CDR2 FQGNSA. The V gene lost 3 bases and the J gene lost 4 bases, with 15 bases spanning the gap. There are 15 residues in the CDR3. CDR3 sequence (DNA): TGTGCCAGCAGCTTGGCACGTCAGGTTGGCTATGGCTACACCTTC. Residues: CASSLARQVGYGYTF. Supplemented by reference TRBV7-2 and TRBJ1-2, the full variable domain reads GAGVSQSPSNKVTEKGKDVELRCDPISGHTALYWYRQSLGQGLEFLIYFQGNSAPDKSGLPSDRFSAERTGGSVSTLTIQRTQQEDSAVYLCASSLARQVGYGYTFGSGTRLTVV.

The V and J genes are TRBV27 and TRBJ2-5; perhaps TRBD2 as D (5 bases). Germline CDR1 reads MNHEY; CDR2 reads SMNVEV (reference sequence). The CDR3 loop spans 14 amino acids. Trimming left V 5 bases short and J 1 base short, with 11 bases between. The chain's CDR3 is CASSADYTQETQYF. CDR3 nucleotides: TGTGCCAGCAGTGCAGACTACACCCAAGAGACCCAGTACTTC.

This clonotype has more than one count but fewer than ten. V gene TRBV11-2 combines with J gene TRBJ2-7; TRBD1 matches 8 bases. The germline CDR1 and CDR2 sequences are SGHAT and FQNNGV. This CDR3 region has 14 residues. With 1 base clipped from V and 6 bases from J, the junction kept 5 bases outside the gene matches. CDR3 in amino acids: CASSLVRGLFEQYF. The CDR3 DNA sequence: TGTGCCAGCAGCTTAGTCAGGGGGCTGTTCGAGCAGTACTTC.

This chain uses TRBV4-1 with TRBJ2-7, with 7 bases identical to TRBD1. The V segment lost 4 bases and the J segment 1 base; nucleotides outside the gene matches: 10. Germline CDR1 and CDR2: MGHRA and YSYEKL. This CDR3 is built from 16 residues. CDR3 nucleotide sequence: TGCGCCAGCAGCCTCATGAAGGGGGCCTCTTCCTACGAGCAGTACTTC. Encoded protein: CASSLMKGASSYEQYF.

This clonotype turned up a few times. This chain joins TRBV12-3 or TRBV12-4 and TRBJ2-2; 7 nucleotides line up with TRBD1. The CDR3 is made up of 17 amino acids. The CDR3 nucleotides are TGTGCTAGCGAACTATTCAGGGGACAGCAGAACACCGGGGAGCTGTTTTTT. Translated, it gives CASELFRGQQNTGELFF.